Described below is a single TCR beta chain sequence and its context. Its antigen is still unknown. The J segment lost 3 bases and the V segment lost 3 bases, leaving 6 bases of the junction unmatched. CDR1 is SGDLS, CDR2 YYNGEE, per germline. The CDR3 has 16 amino acids. Assay used: immunoSEQ multiplex PCR; TCRdb lists only in-frame clones, some missing. The sample shows some 87,000 clones, 80% to 90% of them seen only once. Described time point: pretreatment peripheral blood. This entry is derived from a study of PD-L1 blockade in urothelial cancer. Findings and limits, study-wide: A below-median TCR clonality in blood before treatment predicted better survival. For durable-benefit patients, tumor-associated blood clones expanded more at 3 weeks.

The chain links TRBV9 to TRBJ2-3; 11 nucleotides agree with TRBD2. Sequenced here: PBMCs, sampled around atezolizumab (anti-PD-L1) treatment. The receptor was derived from a man aged 55 to 69 with urothelial cancer. The CDR3 DNA reads as TGTGCCAGCAGCGAAACTAGCGGGAGATCGACAGATACGCAGTATTTT. It specifies CASSETSGRSTDTQYF. Full variable domain (remainder filled in from reference TRBV9 and TRBJ2-3): DSGVTQTPKHLITATGQRVTLRCSPRSGDLSVYWYQQSLDQGLQFLIQYYNGEERAKGNILERFSAQQFPDLHSELNLSSLELGDSALYFCASSETSGRSTDTQYFGPGTRLTVL.